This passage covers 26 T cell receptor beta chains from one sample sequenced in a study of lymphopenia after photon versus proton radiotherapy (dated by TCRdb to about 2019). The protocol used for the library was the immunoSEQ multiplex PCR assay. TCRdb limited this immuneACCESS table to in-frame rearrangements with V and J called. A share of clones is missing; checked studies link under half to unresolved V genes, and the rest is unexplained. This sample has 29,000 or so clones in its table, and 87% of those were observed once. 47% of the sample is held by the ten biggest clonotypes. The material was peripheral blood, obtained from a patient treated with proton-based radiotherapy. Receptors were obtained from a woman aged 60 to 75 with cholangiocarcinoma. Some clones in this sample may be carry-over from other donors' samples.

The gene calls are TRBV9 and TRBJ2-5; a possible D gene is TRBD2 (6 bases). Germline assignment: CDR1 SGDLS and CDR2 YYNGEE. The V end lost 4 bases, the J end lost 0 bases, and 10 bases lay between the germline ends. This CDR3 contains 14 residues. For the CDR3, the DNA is TGTGCCAGCAGCTACCGGGACTACCAAGAGACCCAGTACTTC. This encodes CASSYRDYQETQYF.

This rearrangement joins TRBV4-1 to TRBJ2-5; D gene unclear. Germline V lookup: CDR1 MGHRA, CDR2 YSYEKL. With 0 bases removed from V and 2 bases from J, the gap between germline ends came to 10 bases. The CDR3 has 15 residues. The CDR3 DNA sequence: TGCGCCAGCAGCCAAGATCTAACGAAACAAGAGACCCAGTACTTC. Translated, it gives CASSQDLTKQETQYF.

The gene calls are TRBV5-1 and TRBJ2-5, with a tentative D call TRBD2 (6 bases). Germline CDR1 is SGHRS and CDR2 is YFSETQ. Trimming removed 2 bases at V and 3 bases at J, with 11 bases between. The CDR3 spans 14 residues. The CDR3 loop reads CASSFGTREETQYF. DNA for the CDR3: TGCGCCAGCAGCTTCGGGACTCGCGAAGAGACCCAGTACTTC.

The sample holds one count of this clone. CDR3 bases: TGTGCCAGCAGCGTAGGGGCTAGCGGGGGGGCCTTAGAGACCCAGTACTTC. As protein: CASSVGASGGALETQYF. V is TRBV9 and J is TRBJ2-5; 12 bases match TRBD2. The CDR3 is 17 residues long. The germline gives CDR1 SGDLS, CDR2 YYNGEE. After removal of 0 bases from V and 4 bases from J, the junction contained 7 bases not matched to a gene. The full variable domain, its missing parts supplied by reference TRBV9 and TRBJ2-5, is DSGVTQTPKHLITATGQRVTLRCSPRSGDLSVYWYQQSLDQGLQFLIQYYNGEERAKGNILERFSAQQFPDLHSELNLSSLELGDSALYFCASSVGASGGALETQYFGPGTRLLVL.

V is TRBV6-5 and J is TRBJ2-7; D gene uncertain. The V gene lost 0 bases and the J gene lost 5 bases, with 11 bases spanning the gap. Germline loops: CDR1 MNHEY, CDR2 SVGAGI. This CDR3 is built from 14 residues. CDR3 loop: CASSYSERVHEQYF. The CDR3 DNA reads TGTGCCAGCAGTTACTCGGAAAGGGTCCACGAGCAGTACTTC.

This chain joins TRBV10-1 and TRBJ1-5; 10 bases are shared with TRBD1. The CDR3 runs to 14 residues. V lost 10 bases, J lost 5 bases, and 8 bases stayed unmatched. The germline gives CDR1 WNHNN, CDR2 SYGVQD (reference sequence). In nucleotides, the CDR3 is TGCGCCATCAGGACAGGGGGGTCCGATCAGCCCCAGCATTTT. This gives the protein CAIRTGGSDQPQHF.

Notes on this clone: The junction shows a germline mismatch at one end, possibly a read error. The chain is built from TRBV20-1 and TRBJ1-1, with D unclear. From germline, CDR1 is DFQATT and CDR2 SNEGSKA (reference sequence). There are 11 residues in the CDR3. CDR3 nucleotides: TGCAGTGCTATCGCCCGAGACACAATACCATTT. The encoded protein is CSAIARDTIPF.

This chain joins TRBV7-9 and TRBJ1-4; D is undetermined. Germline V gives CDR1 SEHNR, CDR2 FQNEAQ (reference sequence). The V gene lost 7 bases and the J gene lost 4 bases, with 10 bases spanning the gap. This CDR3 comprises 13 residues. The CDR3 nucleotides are TGTGCCAGCATAAACGTGGGTAATGAAAAACTGTTTTTT. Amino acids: CASINVGNEKLFF.

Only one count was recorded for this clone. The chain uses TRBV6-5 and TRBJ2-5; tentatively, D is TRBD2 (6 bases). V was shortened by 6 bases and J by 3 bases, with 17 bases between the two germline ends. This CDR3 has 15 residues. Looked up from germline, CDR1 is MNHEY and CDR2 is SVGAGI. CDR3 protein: CASSHPGTAKETQYF. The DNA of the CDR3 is TGTGCCAGCAGCCATCCCGGGACTGCAAAAGAGACCCAGTACTTC.

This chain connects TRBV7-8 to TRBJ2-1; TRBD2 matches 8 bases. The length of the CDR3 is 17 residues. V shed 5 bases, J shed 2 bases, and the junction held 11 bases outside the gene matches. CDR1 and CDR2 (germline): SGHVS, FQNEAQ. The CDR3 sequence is CASSLERGFVAYNEQFF. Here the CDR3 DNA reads TGTGCCAGCAGCCTTGAGCGGGGGTTCGTGGCCTACAATGAGCAGTTCTTC.

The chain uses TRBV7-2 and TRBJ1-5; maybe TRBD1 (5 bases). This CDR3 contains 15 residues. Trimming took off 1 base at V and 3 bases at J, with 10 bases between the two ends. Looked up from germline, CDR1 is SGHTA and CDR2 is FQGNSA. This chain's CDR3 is CASSLGAGSNQPQHF. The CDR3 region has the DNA TGTGCCAGCAGCTTAGGGGCAGGGTCCAATCAGCCCCAGCATTTT. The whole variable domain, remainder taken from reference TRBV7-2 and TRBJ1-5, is GAGVSQSPSNKVTEKGKDVELRCDPISGHTALYWYRQSLGQGLEFLIYFQGNSAPDKSGLPSDRFSAERTGGSVSTLTIQRTQQEDSAVYLCASSLGAGSNQPQHFGDGTRLSIL.

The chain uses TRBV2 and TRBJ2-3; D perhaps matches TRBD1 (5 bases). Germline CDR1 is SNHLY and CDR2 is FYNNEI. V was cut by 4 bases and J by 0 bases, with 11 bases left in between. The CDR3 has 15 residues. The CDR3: CASSVPAGSTDTQYF. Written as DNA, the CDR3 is TGTGCCAGCAGTGTCCCCGCAGGGAGCACAGATACGCAGTATTTT.

This CDR3 is CASSRQSLGTEAFF. The CDR3 DNA is TGTGCCAGCAGTCGACAATCCCTTGGCACTGAAGCTTTCTTT. The chain couples TRBV7-9 to TRBJ1-1; D unresolved. The V and J ends lost 6 bases and 4 bases respectively, with 15 bases between them. The CDR3 runs to 14 residues. Germline CDR1 is SEHNR and CDR2 is FQNEAQ (reference sequence).

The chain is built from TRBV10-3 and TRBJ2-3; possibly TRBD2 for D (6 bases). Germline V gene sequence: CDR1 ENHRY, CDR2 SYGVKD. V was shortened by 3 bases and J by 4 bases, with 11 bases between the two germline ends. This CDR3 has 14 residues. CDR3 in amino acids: CAISDGGGPDTQYF. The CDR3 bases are TGTGCCATCAGTGACGGTGGAGGGCCAGATACGCAGTATTTT.

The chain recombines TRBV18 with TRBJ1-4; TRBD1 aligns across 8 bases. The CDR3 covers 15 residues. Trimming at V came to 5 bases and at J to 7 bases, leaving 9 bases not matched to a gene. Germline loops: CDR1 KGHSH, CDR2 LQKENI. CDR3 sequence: CASSSSGGLVEKLFF. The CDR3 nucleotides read TGTGCCAGCTCATCCTCAGGGGGCTTGGTTGAAAAACTGTTTTTT.

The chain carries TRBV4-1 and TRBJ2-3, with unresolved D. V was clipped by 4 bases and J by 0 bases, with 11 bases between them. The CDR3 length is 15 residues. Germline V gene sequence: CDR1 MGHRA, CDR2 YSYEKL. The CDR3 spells CASSPRTASTDTQYF. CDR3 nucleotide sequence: TGCGCCAGCAGCCCAAGGACCGCTAGCACAGATACGCAGTATTTT.

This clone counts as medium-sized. This CDR3 is CASSLGAGYTF. The CDR3 nucleotides are TGTGCCAGCAGCCTCGGGGCTGGCTACACCTTC. The rearrangement joins TRBV11-2 to TRBJ1-2; D might be TRBD1 (5 bases). CDR3 length: 11 residues. The ends were cut back, 5 bases at V and 7 bases at J, with 8 bases in the middle. Looked up from germline, CDR1 is SGHAT and CDR2 is FQNNGV.

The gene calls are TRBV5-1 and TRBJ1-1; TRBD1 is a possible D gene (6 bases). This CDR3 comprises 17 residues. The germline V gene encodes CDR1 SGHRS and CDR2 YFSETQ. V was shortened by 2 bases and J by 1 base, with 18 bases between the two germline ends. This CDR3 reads CASSFTTGFFSNTEAFF. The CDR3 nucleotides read TGCGCCAGCAGCTTTACGACAGGCTTTTTCTCGAACACTGAAGCTTTCTTT.

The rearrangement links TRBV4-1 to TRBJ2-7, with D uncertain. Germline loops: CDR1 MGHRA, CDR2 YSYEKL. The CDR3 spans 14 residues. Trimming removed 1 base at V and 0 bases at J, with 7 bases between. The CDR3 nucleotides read TGCGCCAGCAGCCAAGGACCCAACTCCTACGAGCAGTACTTC. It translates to CASSQGPNSYEQYF.

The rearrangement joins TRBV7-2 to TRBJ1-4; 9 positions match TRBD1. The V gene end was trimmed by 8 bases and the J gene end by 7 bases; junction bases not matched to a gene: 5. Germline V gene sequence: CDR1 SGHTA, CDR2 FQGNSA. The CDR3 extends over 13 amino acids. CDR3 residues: CASGQGLGEKLFF. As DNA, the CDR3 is TGTGCCAGCGGACAGGGGTTAGGTGAAAAACTGTTTTTT.

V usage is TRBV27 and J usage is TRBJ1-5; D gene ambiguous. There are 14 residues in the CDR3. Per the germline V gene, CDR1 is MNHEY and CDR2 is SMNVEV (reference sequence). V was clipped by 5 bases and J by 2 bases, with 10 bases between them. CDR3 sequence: CASSPHGGNQPQHF. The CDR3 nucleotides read TGTGCCAGCAGTCCCCATGGGGGCAATCAGCCCCAGCATTTT.

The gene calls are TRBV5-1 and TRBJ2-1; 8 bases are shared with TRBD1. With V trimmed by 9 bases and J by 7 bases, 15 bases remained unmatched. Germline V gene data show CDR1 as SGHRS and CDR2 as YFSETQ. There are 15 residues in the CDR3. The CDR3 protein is CATSPLTGVLNEQFF. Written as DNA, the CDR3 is TGCGCCACCAGTCCACTGACAGGGGTTCTTAATGAGCAGTTCTTC. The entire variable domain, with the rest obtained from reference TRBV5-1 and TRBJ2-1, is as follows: KAGVTQTPRYLIKTRGQQVTLSCSPISGHRSVSWYQQTPGQGLQFLFEYFSETQRNKGNFPGRFSGRQFSNSRSEMNVSTLELGDSALYLCATSPLTGVLNEQFFGPGTRLTVL.

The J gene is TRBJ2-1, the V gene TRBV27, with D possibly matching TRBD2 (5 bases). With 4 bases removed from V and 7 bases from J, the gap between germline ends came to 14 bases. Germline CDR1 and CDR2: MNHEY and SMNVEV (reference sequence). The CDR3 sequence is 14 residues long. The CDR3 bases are TGTGCCAGCAGTTACGGCGGACCGGGGAATGAGCAGTTCTTC. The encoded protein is CASSYGGPGNEQFF.

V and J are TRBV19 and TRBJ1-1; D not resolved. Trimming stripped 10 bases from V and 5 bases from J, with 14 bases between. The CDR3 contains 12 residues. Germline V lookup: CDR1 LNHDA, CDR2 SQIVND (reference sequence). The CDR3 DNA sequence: TGTGCCACCCAAGATGGAGGGACTGAAGCTTTCTTT. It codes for CATQDGGTEAFF.

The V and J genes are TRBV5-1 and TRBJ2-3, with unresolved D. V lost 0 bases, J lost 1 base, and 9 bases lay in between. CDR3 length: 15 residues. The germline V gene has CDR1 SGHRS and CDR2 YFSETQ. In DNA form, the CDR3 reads TGCGCCAGCAGCTTGGTCCCAGCCCGCACAGATACGCAGTATTTT. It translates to CASSLVPARTDTQYF.

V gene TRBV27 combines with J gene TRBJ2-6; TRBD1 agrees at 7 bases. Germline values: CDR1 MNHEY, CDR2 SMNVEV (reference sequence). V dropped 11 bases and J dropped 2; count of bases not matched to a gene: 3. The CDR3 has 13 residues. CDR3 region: CAAGTAGANVLTF. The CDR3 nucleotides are TGTGCCGCCGGGACAGCTGGGGCCAACGTCCTGACTTTC.